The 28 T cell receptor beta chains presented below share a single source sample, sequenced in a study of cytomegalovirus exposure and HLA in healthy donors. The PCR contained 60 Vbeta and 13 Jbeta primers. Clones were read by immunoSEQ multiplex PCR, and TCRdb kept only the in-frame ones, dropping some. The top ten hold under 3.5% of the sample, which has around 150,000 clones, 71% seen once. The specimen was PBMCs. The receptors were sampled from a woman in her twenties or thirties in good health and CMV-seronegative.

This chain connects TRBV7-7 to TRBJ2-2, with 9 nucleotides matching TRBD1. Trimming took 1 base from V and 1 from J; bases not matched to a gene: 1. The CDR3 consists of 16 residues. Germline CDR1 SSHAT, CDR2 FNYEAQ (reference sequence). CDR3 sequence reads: CASSLGTGVNTGELFF. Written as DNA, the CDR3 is TGTGCCAGCAGCTTAGGGACAGGGGTGAACACCGGGGAGCTGTTTTTT.

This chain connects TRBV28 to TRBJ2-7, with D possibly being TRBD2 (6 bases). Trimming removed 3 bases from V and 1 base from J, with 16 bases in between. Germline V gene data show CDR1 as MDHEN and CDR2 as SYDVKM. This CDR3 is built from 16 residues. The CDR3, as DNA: TGTGCCAGCAGTTTGGCGGGACTGGCCTATTCCTACGAGCAGTACTTC. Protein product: CASSLAGLAYSYEQYF.

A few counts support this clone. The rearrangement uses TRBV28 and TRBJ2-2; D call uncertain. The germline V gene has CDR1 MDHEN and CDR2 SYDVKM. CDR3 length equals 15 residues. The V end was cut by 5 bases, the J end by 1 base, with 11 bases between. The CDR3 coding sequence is TGTGCCAGCAGTGCCCTTGGGCAGAACACCGGGGAGCTGTTTTTT. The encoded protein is CASSALGQNTGELFF.

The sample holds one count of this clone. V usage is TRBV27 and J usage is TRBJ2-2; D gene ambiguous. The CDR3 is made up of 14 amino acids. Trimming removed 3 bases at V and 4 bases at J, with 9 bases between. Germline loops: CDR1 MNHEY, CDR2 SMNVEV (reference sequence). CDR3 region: CASSLRRITGELFF. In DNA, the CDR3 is TGTGCCAGCAGTTTGCGGAGAATCACCGGGGAGCTGTTTTTT.

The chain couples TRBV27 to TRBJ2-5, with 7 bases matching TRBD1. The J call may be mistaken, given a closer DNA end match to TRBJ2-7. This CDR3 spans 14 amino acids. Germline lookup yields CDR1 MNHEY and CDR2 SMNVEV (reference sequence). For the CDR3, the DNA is TGTGCCAGCAGTTTCCGGACAGGACCCTACGAGCAGTACTTC. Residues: CASSFRTGPYEQYF.

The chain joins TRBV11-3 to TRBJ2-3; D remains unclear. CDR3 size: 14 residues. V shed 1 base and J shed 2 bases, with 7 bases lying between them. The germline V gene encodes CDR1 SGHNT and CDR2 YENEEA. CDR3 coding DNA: TGTGCCAGCAGCTTAGCTAGAGACACAGATACGCAGTATTTT. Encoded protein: CASSLARDTDTQYF.

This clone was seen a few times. The CDR3 bases are TGTGCCAGCAGCCGGACAGGGGTGACTGAAGCTTTCTTT. Protein product: CASSRTGVTEAFF. This sequence joins TRBV5-5 and TRBJ1-1; 9 bases match TRBD1. This CDR3 has 13 residues. V shed 4 bases, J shed 5 bases, and the junction held 3 bases outside the gene matches. In germline, CDR1 is SGHKS, CDR2 YYEKEE (reference sequence).

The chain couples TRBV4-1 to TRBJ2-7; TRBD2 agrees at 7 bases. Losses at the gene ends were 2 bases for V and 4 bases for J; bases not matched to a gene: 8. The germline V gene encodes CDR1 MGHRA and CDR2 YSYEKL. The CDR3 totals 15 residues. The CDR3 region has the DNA TGCGCCAGCAGCCAATCGGCGGGAGTATCGTACGAGCAGTACTTC. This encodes CASSQSAGVSYEQYF.

As DNA, the CDR3 is TGTGCCAGCAGGCCTTTTGGTAGCGGGGCCTACAATGAGCAGTTCTTC. As protein: CASRPFGSGAYNEQFF. The gene calls are TRBV2 and TRBJ2-1; 8 bases are shared with TRBD2. This CDR3 region has 16 residues. The V and J ends lost 6 bases and 2 bases, in that order; junction bases with no gene match: 9. Germline CDR1 is SNHLY and CDR2 is FYNNEI.

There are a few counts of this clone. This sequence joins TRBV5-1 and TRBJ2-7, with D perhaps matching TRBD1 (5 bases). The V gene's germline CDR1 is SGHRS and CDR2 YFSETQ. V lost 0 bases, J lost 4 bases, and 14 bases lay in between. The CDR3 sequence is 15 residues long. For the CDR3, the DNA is TGCGCCAGCAGCTTGGGTGGACACTCTATGTACGAGCAGTACTTC. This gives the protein CASSLGGHSMYEQYF.

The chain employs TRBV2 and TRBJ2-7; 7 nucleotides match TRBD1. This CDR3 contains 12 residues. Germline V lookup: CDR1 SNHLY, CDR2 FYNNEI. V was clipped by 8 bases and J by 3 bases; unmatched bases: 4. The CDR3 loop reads CASQGQIYEQYF. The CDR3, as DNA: TGTGCCAGCCAGGGACAGATCTACGAGCAGTACTTC.

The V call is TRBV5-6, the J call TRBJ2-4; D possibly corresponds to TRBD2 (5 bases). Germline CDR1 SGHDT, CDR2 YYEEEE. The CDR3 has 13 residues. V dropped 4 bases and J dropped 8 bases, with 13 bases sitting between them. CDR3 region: CASSQDGSYIQYF. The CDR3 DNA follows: TGTGCCAGCAGCCAGGATGGGAGTTACATTCAGTACTTC.

The DNA of the CDR3 is TGTGCCAGCAGTAACCAACGTACTAGCACAGATACGCAGTATTTT. Amino acid sequence: CASSNQRTSTDTQYF. This chain links TRBV6-6 with TRBJ2-3; D gene uncertain. This CDR3 region has 15 residues. Trimming removed 5 bases at V and 0 bases at J, with 12 bases between. In germline, CDR1 is MNHNY, CDR2 SVGAGI (reference sequence).

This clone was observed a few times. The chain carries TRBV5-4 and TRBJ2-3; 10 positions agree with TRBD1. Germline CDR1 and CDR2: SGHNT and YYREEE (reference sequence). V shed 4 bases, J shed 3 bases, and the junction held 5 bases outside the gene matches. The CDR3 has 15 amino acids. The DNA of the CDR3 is TGTGCCAGCAGCCGGGACAGGGGAAGGACAGATACGCAGTATTTT. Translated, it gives CASSRDRGRTDTQYF.

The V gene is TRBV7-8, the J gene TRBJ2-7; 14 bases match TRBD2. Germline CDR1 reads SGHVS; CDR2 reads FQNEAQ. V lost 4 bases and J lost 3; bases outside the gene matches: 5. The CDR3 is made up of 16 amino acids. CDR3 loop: CASSSGLAGGIYEQYF. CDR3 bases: TGTGCCAGCAGCTCCGGACTAGCGGGAGGCATCTACGAGCAGTACTTC. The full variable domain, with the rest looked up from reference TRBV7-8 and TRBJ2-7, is GAGVSQSPRYKVAKRGQDVALRCDPISGHVSLFWYQQALGQGPEFLTYFQNEAQLDKSGLPSDRFFAERPEGSVSTLKIQRTQQEDSAVYLCASSSGLAGGIYEQYFGPGTRLTVT.

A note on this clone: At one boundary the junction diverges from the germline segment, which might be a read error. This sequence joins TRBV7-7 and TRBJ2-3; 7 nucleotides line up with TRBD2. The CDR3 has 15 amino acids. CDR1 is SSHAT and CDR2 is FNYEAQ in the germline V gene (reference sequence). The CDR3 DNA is TGTGCTAGCAGCTTAACTAGCGCTAGCACAGATACGCAGTATTTT. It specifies CASSLTSASTDTQYF.

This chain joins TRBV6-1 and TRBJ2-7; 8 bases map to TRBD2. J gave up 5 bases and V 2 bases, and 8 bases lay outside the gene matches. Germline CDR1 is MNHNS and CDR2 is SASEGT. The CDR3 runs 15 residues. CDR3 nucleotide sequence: TGTGCCAGCAGTGAACTCCCCAGCGGGAGCAACGAGCAGTACTTC. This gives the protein CASSELPSGSNEQYF.

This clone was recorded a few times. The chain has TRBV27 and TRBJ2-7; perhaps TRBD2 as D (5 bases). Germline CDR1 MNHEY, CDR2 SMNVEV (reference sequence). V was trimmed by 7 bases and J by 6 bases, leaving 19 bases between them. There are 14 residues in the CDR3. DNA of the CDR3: TGTGCCAGCACCCCAGACTACGGAACGGTCGAGCAGTACTTC. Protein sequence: CASTPDYGTVEQYF.

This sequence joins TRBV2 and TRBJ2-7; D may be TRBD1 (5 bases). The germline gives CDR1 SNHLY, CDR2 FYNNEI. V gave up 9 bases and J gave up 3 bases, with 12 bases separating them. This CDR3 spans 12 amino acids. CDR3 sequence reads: CASTGGGYEQYF. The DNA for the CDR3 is TGTGCCAGTACAGGTGGTGGCTACGAGCAGTACTTC.

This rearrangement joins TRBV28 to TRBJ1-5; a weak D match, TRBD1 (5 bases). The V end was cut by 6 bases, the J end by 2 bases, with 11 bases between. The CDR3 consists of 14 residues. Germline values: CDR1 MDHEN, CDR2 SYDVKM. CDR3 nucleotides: TGTGCCAGCAGAACGTACAGGCGCAATCAGCCCCAGCATTTT. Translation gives CASRTYRRNQPQHF.

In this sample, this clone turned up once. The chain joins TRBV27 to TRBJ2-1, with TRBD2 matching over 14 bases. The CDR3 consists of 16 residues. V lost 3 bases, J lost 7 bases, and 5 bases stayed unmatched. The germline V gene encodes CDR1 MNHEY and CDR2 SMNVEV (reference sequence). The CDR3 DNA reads TGTGCCAGCAGTTTTTCCGGACTAGCGGGAGGAAATGAGCAGTTCTTC. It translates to CASSFSGLAGGNEQFF.

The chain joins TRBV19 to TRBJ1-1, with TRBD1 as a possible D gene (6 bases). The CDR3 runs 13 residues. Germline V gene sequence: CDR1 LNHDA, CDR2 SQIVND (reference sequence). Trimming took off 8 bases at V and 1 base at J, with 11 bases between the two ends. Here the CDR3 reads CASETGKNTEAFF. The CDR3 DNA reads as TGTGCCAGTGAAACAGGGAAGAACACTGAAGCTTTCTTT. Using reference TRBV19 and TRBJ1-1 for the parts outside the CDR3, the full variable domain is DGGITQSPKYLFRKEGQNVTLSCEQNLNHDAMYWYRQDPGQGLRLIYYSQIVNDFQKGDIAEGYSVSREKKESFPLTVTSAQKNPTAFYLCASETGKNTEAFFGQGTRLTVV.

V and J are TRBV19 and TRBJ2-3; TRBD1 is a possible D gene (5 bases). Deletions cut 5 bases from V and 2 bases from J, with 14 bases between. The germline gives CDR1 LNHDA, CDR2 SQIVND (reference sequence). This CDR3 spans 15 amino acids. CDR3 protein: CASSPDLGATDTQYF. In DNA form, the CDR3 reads TGTGCCAGTAGTCCGGACCTTGGGGCCACAGATACGCAGTATTTT. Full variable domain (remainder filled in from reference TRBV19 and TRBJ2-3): DGGITQSPKYLFRKEGQNVTLSCEQNLNHDAMYWYRQDPGQGLRLIYYSQIVNDFQKGDIAEGYSVSREKKESFPLTVTSAQKNPTAFYLCASSPDLGATDTQYFGPGTRLTVL.

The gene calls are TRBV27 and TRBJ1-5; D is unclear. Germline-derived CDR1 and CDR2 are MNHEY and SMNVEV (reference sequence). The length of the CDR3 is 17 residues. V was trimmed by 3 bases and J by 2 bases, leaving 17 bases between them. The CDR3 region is CASSFARHPGGNQPQHF. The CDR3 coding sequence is TGTGCCAGCAGTTTTGCCAGGCATCCCGGGGGCAATCAGCCCCAGCATTTT.

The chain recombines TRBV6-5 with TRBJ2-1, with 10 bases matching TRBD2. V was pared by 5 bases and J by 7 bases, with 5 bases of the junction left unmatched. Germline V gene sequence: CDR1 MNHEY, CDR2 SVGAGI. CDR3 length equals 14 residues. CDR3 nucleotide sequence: TGTGCCAGCAGTGCCACACTAGCGGGAAATGAGCAGTTCTTC. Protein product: CASSATLAGNEQFF.

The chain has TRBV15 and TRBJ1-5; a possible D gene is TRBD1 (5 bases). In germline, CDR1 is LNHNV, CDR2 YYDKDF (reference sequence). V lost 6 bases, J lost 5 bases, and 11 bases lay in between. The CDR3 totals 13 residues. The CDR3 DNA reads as TGTGCCACCAGGCTAGGGGTGCATCAGCCCCAGCATTTT. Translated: CATRLGVHQPQHF.

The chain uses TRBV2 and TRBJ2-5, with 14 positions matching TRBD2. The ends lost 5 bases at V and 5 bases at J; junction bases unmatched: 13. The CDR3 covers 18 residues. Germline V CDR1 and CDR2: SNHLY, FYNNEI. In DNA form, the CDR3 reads TGTGCCAGCAGTCCGTTTCCGACTAGCGGGGGGGCATTGGAGACCCAGTACTTC. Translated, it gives CASSPFPTSGGALETQYF.

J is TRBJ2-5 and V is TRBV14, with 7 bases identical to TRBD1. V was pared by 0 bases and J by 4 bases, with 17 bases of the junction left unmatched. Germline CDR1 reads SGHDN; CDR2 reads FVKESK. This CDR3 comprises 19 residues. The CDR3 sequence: CASSQDRQGQAYEGETQYF. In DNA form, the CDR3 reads TGTGCCAGCAGCCAAGACCGACAGGGTCAGGCATACGAGGGAGAGACCCAGTACTTC. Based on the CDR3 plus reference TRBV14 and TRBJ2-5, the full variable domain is EAGVTQFPSHSVIEKGQTVTLRCDPISGHDNLYWYRRVMGKEIKFLLHFVKESKQDESGMPNNRFLAERTGGTYSTLKVQPAELEDSGVYFCASSQDRQGQAYEGETQYFGPGTRLLVL.